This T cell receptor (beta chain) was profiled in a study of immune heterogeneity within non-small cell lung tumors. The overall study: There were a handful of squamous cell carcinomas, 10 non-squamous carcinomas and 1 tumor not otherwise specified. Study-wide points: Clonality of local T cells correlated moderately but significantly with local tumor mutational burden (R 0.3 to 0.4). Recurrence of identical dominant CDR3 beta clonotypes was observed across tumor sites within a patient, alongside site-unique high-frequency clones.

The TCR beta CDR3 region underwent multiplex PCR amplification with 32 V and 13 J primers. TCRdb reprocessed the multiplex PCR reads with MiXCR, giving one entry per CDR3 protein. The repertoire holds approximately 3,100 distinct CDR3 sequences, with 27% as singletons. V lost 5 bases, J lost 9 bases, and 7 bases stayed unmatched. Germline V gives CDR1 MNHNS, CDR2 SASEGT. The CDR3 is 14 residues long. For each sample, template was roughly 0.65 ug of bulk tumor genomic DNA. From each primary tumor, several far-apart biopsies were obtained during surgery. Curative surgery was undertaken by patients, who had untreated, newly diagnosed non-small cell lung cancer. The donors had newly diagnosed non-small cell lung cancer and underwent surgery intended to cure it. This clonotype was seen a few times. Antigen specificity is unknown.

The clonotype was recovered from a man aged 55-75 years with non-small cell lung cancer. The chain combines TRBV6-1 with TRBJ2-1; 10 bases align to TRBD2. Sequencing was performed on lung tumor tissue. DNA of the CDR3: TGTGCCAGCAGTTCAACCGGGACTAGCGTTGAGCAGTTCTTC. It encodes CASSSTGTSVEQFF.